Below, one T cell receptor beta chain is given with its context. The sample belongs to a study of T cell changes during pregnancy in multiple sclerosis. Measured with immunoSEQ multiplex PCR; TCRdb has only the in-frame clones, and not every one. The sample shows over 50,000 clones, 88% of them seen only once. The source of this sequence is a female donor with multiple sclerosis, enrolled in a pregnancy study. The sample consisted of CD4+ T cells from peripheral blood mononuclear cells, taken in the third trimester of pregnancy.

CDR3 protein: CASSAREGSYEQYF. Written as DNA, the CDR3 is TGTGCCAGCAGCGCCCGGGAGGGCTCCTACGAGCAGTACTTC. This rearrangement joins TRBV4-2 to TRBJ2-7, with 8 bases matching TRBD2. CDR1 and CDR2 (germline): LGHNA, YNFKEQ. This CDR3 region has 14 residues. The V and J ends lost 5 bases and 0 bases, in that order; junction bases with no gene match: 3.